The 14 T cell receptor beta chains in this list originate from one sample, sequenced in a study of PD-L1 blockade in urothelial cancer. Assay: immunoSEQ multiplex PCR; the TCRdb copy retains only in-frame clones and omits some. The sample includes tens of thousands of clones, 80% to 95% of them seen just once. Time point reported: peripheral blood 6 weeks after treatment start. The sample in question was PBMCs, obtained around atezolizumab (anti-PD-L1) treatment. The origin of the receptors is a woman of 80 years or more with urothelial cancer.

CDR3 sequence: CASSLSGLAGDWGYEQYF. The CDR3, as DNA: TGTGCCAGCAGTTTATCAGGACTAGCGGGGGACTGGGGCTACGAGCAGTACTTC. The chain combines TRBV27 with TRBJ2-7; TRBD2 matches at 13 bases. With V trimmed by 0 bases and J by 3 bases, 8 bases remained unmatched. This CDR3 has 18 residues. The germline gives CDR1 MNHEY, CDR2 SMNVEV (reference sequence).

The chain combines TRBV27 with TRBJ1-4; 7 nucleotides match TRBD1. The CDR3 totals 15 residues. V shed 4 bases and J 6 bases; nucleotides not matched to a gene: 8. Germline V lookup: CDR1 MNHEY, CDR2 SMNVEV (reference sequence). CDR3 residues: CASSSGDRVYEKLFF. The DNA of the CDR3 is TGTGCCAGCAGTTCGGGCGACAGGGTTTATGAAAAACTGTTTTTT.

This clone has just one count. The chain joins TRBV18 to TRBJ2-6, with D possibly TRBD1 on 5 matching bases. Germline CDR1 reads KGHSH; CDR2 reads LQKENI. V was pared by 5 bases and J by 0 bases, with 11 bases between. The CDR3 contains 16 residues. CDR3 DNA sequence: TGTGCCAGCTCAATGAGACAGAGCTCTGGGGCCAACGTCCTGACTTTC. Amino acid sequence: CASSMRQSSGANVLTF. The full variable domain, rest sourced from reference TRBV18 and TRBJ2-6, is NAGVMQNPRHLVRRRGQEARLRCSPMKGHSHVYWYRQLPEEGLKFMVYLQKENIIDESGMPKERFSAEFPKEGPSILRIQQVVRGDSAAYFCASSMRQSSGANVLTFGAGSRLTVL.

This clone was detected only once. The gene calls are TRBV10-1 and TRBJ2-1; TRBD2 matches 12 bases. Germline assignment: CDR1 WNHNN and CDR2 SYGVQD (reference sequence). The CDR3 loop spans 17 amino acids. J was trimmed by 7 bases and V by 3 bases; bases with no gene match: 10. As DNA, the CDR3 is TGCGCCAGCAGTGACCCGGGGCTAGCGGGAGGGCGGAATGAGCAGTTCTTC. Residues: CASSDPGLAGGRNEQFF.

The chain recombines TRBV9 with TRBJ1-2, with TRBD1 as a possible D gene (5 bases). Trimming removed 4 bases at V and 7 bases at J, with 11 bases between. The CDR3 contains 12 residues. Germline lookup yields CDR1 SGDLS and CDR2 YYNGEE. CDR3 sequence: CASSPHGGGYTF. In nucleotides, the CDR3 is TGTGCCAGCAGCCCCCACGGGGGTGGCTACACCTTC. The full variable domain, with the rest looked up from reference TRBV9 and TRBJ1-2, is DSGVTQTPKHLITATGQRVTLRCSPRSGDLSVYWYQQSLDQGLQFLIQYYNGEERAKGNILERFSAQQFPDLHSELNLSSLELGDSALYFCASSPHGGGYTFGSGTRLTVV.

The gene calls are TRBV19 and TRBJ2-7, with D unresolved. CDR1 LNHDA and CDR2 SQIVND come from the germline V gene (reference sequence). The CDR3 contains 13 residues. The V end was cut by 5 bases, the J end by 2 bases, with 10 bases between. The CDR3 DNA reads as TGTGCCAGTAGTGGGCGATCAACCTACGAGCAGTACTTC. Residues: CASSGRSTYEQYF. The whole variable domain, remainder taken from reference TRBV19 and TRBJ2-7, is DGGITQSPKYLFRKEGQNVTLSCEQNLNHDAMYWYRQDPGQGLRLIYYSQIVNDFQKGDIAEGYSVSREKKESFPLTVTSAQKNPTAFYLCASSGRSTYEQYFGPGTRLTVT.

The chain carries TRBV29-1 and TRBJ2-1; TRBD2 agrees at 9 bases. This CDR3 has 14 residues. Trimming cost V 7 bases and J 5 bases; bases outside gene matches: 9. The germline V gene has CDR1 SQVTM and CDR2 ANQGSEA. The CDR3 region has the DNA TGCAGCGCCGCAAGGGGACTAGCCGACAATGAGCAGTTCTTC. Protein product: CSAARGLADNEQFF.

The chain employs TRBV15 and TRBJ1-1; D gene unclear. From germline, CDR1 is LNHNV and CDR2 YYDKDF (reference sequence). The V end was cut by 4 bases, the J end by 2 bases, with 8 bases between. The CDR3 is 13 residues long. CDR3 sequence reads: CATSIGANTEAFF. For the CDR3, the DNA is TGTGCCACCAGCATAGGAGCTAACACTGAAGCTTTCTTT.

The J gene is TRBJ2-1, the V gene TRBV15; 12 bases line up with TRBD1. The CDR3 is made up of 17 amino acids. Germline CDR1 and CDR2: LNHNV and YYDKDF (reference sequence). J gave up 5 bases and V 3 bases, and 8 bases lay outside the gene matches. Here the CDR3 DNA reads TGTGCCACCAGCAGGGAGGGGACAGGGGGCTGGGACAATGAGCAGTTCTTC. Amino acids: CATSREGTGGWDNEQFF.

The V gene is TRBV19, the J gene TRBJ1-4; maybe TRBD1 (6 bases). The CDR3 loop spans 18 amino acids. Germline V gene lookup returns CDR1 LNHDA and CDR2 SQIVND (reference sequence). V lost 5 bases, J lost 0 bases, and 19 bases lay in between. The CDR3 loop reads CASSLPTGTPATNEKLFF. CDR3 nucleotides: TGTGCCAGTAGTCTTCCGACCGGGACACCCGCAACTAATGAAAAACTGTTTTTT.

Written as DNA, the CDR3 is TGTGCCAGCAGCCCTCAGACAAACTACGAGCAGTACTTC. This encodes CASSPQTNYEQYF. The chain couples TRBV28 to TRBJ2-7; D unresolved. The CDR3 covers 13 residues. Germline assignment: CDR1 MDHEN and CDR2 SYDVKM. Trimming pared 6 bases from V and 3 bases from J, leaving 12 bases between. Using reference TRBV28 and TRBJ2-7 for the parts outside the CDR3, the full variable domain is DVKVTQSSRYLVKRTGEKVFLECVQDMDHENMFWYRQDPGLGLRLIYFSYDVKMKEKGDIPEGYSVSREKKERFSLILESASTNQTSMYLCASSPQTNYEQYFGPGTRLTVT.

This clone was observed a single time. V and J are TRBV28 and TRBJ1-2, with TRBD1 matching 7 bases. Per germline, CDR1 MDHEN and CDR2 SYDVKM. After removal of 7 bases from V and 7 bases from J, the junction contained 9 bases not matched to a gene. This CDR3 comprises 13 residues. The CDR3 DNA sequence: TGTGCCAGCACTAGAACCCAGGGGGGTGGCTACACCTTC. Protein: CASTRTQGGGYTF.

In its sample, this clone was seen once. The chain couples TRBV28 to TRBJ2-2, with a possible D match to TRBD2 (5 bases). Germline CDR1 and CDR2: MDHEN and SYDVKM. This CDR3 region has 15 residues. The V gene lost 2 bases and the J gene lost 0 bases, with 7 bases spanning the gap. The CDR3 sequence: CASSLAGANTGELFF. The DNA for the CDR3 is TGTGCCAGCAGTTTAGCGGGCGCGAACACCGGGGAGCTGTTTTTT.

The chain combines TRBV6-1 with TRBJ2-7; tentatively, D is TRBD1 (5 bases). This CDR3 spans 12 amino acids. V lost 8 bases, J lost 5 bases, and 13 bases lay in between. Germline V CDR1 and CDR2: MNHNS, SASEGT. This CDR3 is CASGAGSNEQYF. In DNA, the CDR3 is TGTGCCAGCGGTGCAGGGTCGAACGAGCAGTACTTC.